Shown below are 24 T cell receptor beta chains from a single sample sequenced in a study of blood T cell repertoires in COVID-19. The repertoire was sequenced with immunoSEQ multiplex PCR; TCRdb's copy has only in-frame clones and lacks some. The sample carries fewer than 120,000 clones, approximately 70% recorded once. Sequenced input: peripheral blood. These receptors were obtained from a woman in her fifties or sixties with acute or convalescent COVID-19.

Only one count was recorded for this clone. J is TRBJ2-5 and V is TRBV6-5; tentatively, D is TRBD2 (7 bases). V was cut by 5 bases and J by 4 bases, with 11 bases left in between. CDR1 is MNHEY and CDR2 is SVGAGI in the germline V gene. CDR3 length: 13 amino acids. DNA for the CDR3: TGTGCCAGCAGTCCCGGGGGGCGAGAGACCCAGTACTTC. Protein product: CASSPGGRETQYF.

For the CDR3, the DNA is TGTGCCTGGAGGACAGGAGGGGGCGCCTATAATTCACCCCTCCACTTT. It specifies CAWRTGGGAYNSPLHF. The rearrangement joins TRBV30 to TRBJ1-6, with TRBD1 matching 7 bases. Trimming removed 3 bases from V and 2 bases from J; junction bases left unmatched: 7. The CDR3 covers 16 residues. Germline CDR1 GTSNPN, CDR2 SVGIG (reference sequence).

The chain couples TRBV25-1 to TRBJ1-2; tentatively, D is TRBD1 (5 bases). The CDR3 has 14 residues. Per the germline V gene, CDR1 is MGHDK and CDR2 is SYGVNS. Trimming left V 2 bases short and J 8 bases short, with 15 bases between. The CDR3 protein is CASSEIAGWGGYTF. The CDR3, as DNA: TGTGCCAGCAGTGAAATAGCGGGGTGGGGCGGCTACACCTTC.

Note on this clone: At the DNA level, this CDR3 is encoded by other sequences in the same sample as well. The chain combines TRBV5-1 with TRBJ1-4, with D possibly TRBD1 on 5 matching bases. Germline CDR1 reads SGHRS; CDR2 reads YFSETQ. The CDR3 loop spans 14 amino acids. V was cut by 2 bases and J by 5 bases, with 10 bases left in between. CDR3 residues: CASSFGGTNEKLFF. The CDR3 DNA reads TGCGCCAGCAGCTTCGGAGGGACGAATGAAAAACTGTTTTTT.

This chain links TRBV20-1 with TRBJ2-2; D may be TRBD2 (5 bases). Germline assignment: CDR1 DFQATT and CDR2 SNEGSKA (reference sequence). The CDR3 spans 16 residues. V lost 3 bases, J lost 0 bases, and 14 bases lay in between. This CDR3 is CSASRSGVANTGELFF. The DNA of the CDR3 is TGCAGTGCTAGTCGTTCCGGGGTCGCGAACACCGGGGAGCTGTTTTTT.

The chain carries TRBV28 and TRBJ1-6, with a possible D match to TRBD1 (6 bases). V was trimmed by 3 bases and J by 10 bases, leaving 13 bases between them. CDR3 length: 14 residues. Germline assignment: CDR1 MDHEN and CDR2 SYDVKM. In DNA form, the CDR3 reads TGTGCCAGCAGTTTGGGTCAGGGGAAATCACCCCTCCACTTT. Translating it yields CASSLGQGKSPLHF.

The table lists this clone with a few counts. This chain connects TRBV7-2 to TRBJ1-1; TRBD1 might be the D (6 bases). The germline V and J ends were trimmed by 6 bases and 0 bases, with 11 bases remaining between them. Germline-derived CDR1 and CDR2 are SGHTA and FQGNSA. The CDR3 totals 14 residues. DNA of the CDR3: TGTGCCAGCAGTATACAGGGCATGAACACTGAAGCTTTCTTT. As protein: CASSIQGMNTEAFF.

This clone came up many times. Other DNA sequences in this sample translate to the same CDR3. V and J are TRBV5-1 and TRBJ2-2; TRBD2 matches 9 bases. CDR3 length: 16 amino acids. Per germline, CDR1 SGHRS and CDR2 YFSETQ. With 0 bases clipped from V and 4 bases from J, the junction kept 4 bases outside the gene matches. For the CDR3, the DNA is TGCGCCAGCAGCTTGGCGAGCGGGGGGACCACCGGGGAGCTGTTTTTT. Protein: CASSLASGGTTGELFF.

V is TRBV9 and J is TRBJ2-1; D is possibly TRBD2 (5 bases). CDR1 SGDLS and CDR2 YYNGEE come from the germline V gene. The CDR3 is 16 amino acids. V was trimmed by 0 bases and J by 0 bases, leaving 10 bases between them. The CDR3 spells CASSVGHGGSYNEQFF. The DNA for the CDR3 is TGTGCCAGCAGCGTAGGTCATGGAGGCTCCTACAATGAGCAGTTCTTC.

The V gene is TRBV2, the J gene TRBJ2-5, with a tentative D call TRBD2 (6 bases). Trimming removed 6 bases from V and 3 bases from J, with 11 bases in between. The germline V gene has CDR1 SNHLY and CDR2 FYNNEI. The CDR3 covers 13 residues. The CDR3 reads CASSRDLKETQYF. The CDR3 bases are TGTGCCAGCAGCCGGGACTTAAAAGAGACCCAGTACTTC.

V and J are TRBV6-2 or TRBV6-3 and TRBJ2-2; possibly TRBD2 for D (6 bases). The CDR3 totals 16 residues. The ends were cut back, 2 bases at V and 2 bases at J, with 12 bases in the middle. Germline CDR1 reads MNHEY; CDR2 reads SVGEGT. CDR3 sequence: CASSYIWGVNTGELFF. The CDR3 region has the DNA TGTGCCAGCAGTTACATCTGGGGGGTCAACACCGGGGAGCTGTTTTTT.

As DNA, the CDR3 is TGTGCCAGCAGCTCATACAGGGGCGCCTATGATGAGCAGTTCTTC. Its protein is CASSSYRGAYDEQFF. The gene calls are TRBV11-2 and TRBJ2-1, with TRBD1 matching over 7 bases. In germline, CDR1 is SGHAT, CDR2 FQNNGV. The V and J ends lost 4 bases and 8 bases, in that order; junction bases with no gene match: 11. The CDR3 length is 15 residues.

This clone has a handful of counts. The rearrangement links TRBV7-5 to TRBJ1-5; the DNA was not compared with TRBD1, the D call given in the table. TRBV7-5 has pseudogene status. CDR3 length equals 14 residues. CDR3 nucleotides: TGTGTCAGAAGCCTTGACATGGGCAATCAGCCCCAGCATTTT. It is translated as CVRSLDMGNQPQHF.

In DNA, the CDR3 is TGTGCCAGCAGCTCCCGACTAGCTGCGCGGTCAGATACGCAGTATTTT. Translated, it gives CASSSRLAARSDTQYF. J is TRBJ2-3 and V is TRBV11-2, with 7 nucleotides matching TRBD2. After removal of 4 bases from V and 4 bases from J, the junction contained 11 bases not matched to a gene. CDR1 and CDR2 from the germline V gene are SGHAT and FQNNGV. CDR3 length: 16 amino acids.

This clone was recorded many times. This chain links TRBV5-3 with TRBJ2-1; D gene ambiguous. TRBV5-3 is assigned to the ORF class and has an uncertain function. The V end was cut by 7 bases, the J end by 5 bases, with 10 bases between. The CDR3 has 12 residues. DNA for the CDR3: TGTGCCAGACAGCTGGGCCACAATGAGCAGTTCTTC. Translating it yields CARQLGHNEQFF.

V is TRBV7-2 and J is TRBJ1-2; a weak D match, TRBD1 (5 bases). With 7 bases removed from V and 2 bases from J, the gap between germline ends came to 17 bases. This CDR3 has 15 amino acids. Germline V gives CDR1 SGHTA, CDR2 FQGNSA. The CDR3 DNA sequence: TGTGCCAGCACCCCCCAGTCCGACAGAAACTATGGCTACACCTTC. This codes for CASTPQSDRNYGYTF.

The rearrangement links TRBV9 to TRBJ1-2, with 8 bases lining up with TRBD1. Germline lookup yields CDR1 SGDLS and CDR2 YYNGEE. With 0 bases clipped from V and 8 bases from J, the junction kept 12 bases outside the gene matches. The CDR3 consists of 16 residues. CDR3 sequence reads: CASSVGDRLIGVGYTF. For the CDR3, the DNA is TGTGCCAGCAGCGTAGGGGACAGGTTAATTGGAGTAGGCTACACCTTC.

The chain uses TRBV2 and TRBJ2-6; the match to TRBD1 covers 11 bases. V was pared by 5 bases and J by 3 bases, with 6 bases of the junction left unmatched. This CDR3 is 17 amino acids long. CDR1 and CDR2 from the germline V gene are SNHLY and FYNNEI. Here the CDR3 reads CASSPRTGGSGANVLTF. As DNA, the CDR3 is TGTGCCAGCAGTCCCCGGACAGGGGGCAGTGGGGCCAACGTCCTGACTTTC.

This clone showed up many times. The V gene is TRBV14, the J gene TRBJ2-5; the match to TRBD1 covers 9 bases. The germline V gene has CDR1 SGHDN and CDR2 FVKESK. J gave up 5 bases and V 4 bases, and 11 bases lay outside the gene matches. CDR3 length equals 16 residues. The CDR3 DNA reads TGTGCCAGCAGCCCTAAAACAGGGGGCCAGAGGGAGACCCAGTACTTC. This encodes CASSPKTGGQRETQYF.

The chain links TRBV6-1 to TRBJ1-2; the D gene is possibly TRBD1 (5 bases). The ends were cut back, 1 base at V and 5 bases at J, with 14 bases in the middle. Per the germline V gene, CDR1 is MNHNS and CDR2 is SASEGT. This CDR3 spans 15 amino acids. The CDR3: CASSEGAPGTYGYTF. Here the CDR3 DNA reads TGTGCCAGCAGTGAAGGGGCCCCCGGGACTTATGGCTACACCTTC.

On this clone: At one end the junction does not follow the germline gene, possibly because of a read error. The CDR3, as DNA: TGTGCCAGCAAGGGACTCCAACCTTTC. Protein product: CASKGLQPF. The V call is TRBV28, the J call TRBJ2-7; possible D gene TRBD2, 6 bases. There are 9 residues in the CDR3. Germline-derived CDR1 and CDR2 are MDHEN and SYDVKM.

The chain uses TRBV30 and TRBJ1-2; no reliable D call. Trimming took 0 bases from V and 1 from J, leaving 9 bases between them. Germline V gene sequence: CDR1 GTSNPN, CDR2 SVGIG (reference sequence). The CDR3 loop spans 14 amino acids. The CDR3 reads CAWSVPEGNYGYTF. DNA for the CDR3: TGTGCCTGGAGTGTCCCTGAGGGTAACTATGGCTACACCTTC.

The gene calls are TRBV7-2 and TRBJ2-7; possible D gene TRBD1, 5 bases. The CDR3 sequence is 14 residues long. Germline CDR1 and CDR2: SGHTA and FQGNSA. Between the trimmed V and J ends, which lost 1 base and 2 bases, there was a span of 9 bases. The CDR3 nucleotides are TGTGCCAGCAGCTTAGGGACACTTGCCTACGAGCAGTACTTC. Its translation: CASSLGTLAYEQYF. Based on the CDR3 plus reference TRBV7-2 and TRBJ2-7, the full variable domain is GAGVSQSPSNKVTEKGKDVELRCDPISGHTALYWYRQSLGQGLEFLIYFQGNSAPDKSGLPSDRFSAERTGGSVSTLTIQRTQQEDSAVYLCASSLGTLAYEQYFGPGTRLTVT.

This chain joins TRBV5-1 and TRBJ2-7; 10 nucleotides align to TRBD2. Germline V lookup: CDR1 SGHRS, CDR2 YFSETQ. V shed 4 bases, J shed 7 bases, and the junction held 5 bases outside the gene matches. The CDR3 contains 13 residues. The CDR3 loop is CASSSGGAVEQYF. Written as DNA, the CDR3 is TGCGCCAGCAGCAGCGGGGGGGCGGTTGAGCAGTACTTC.